Listed here are 24 T cell receptor beta chains from one sample, sequenced in a study of shared clonotypes between healthy human individuals. Using immunoSEQ multiplex PCR, the repertoire was profiled, and TCRdb retains in-frame clones only, with some absent. Of over a million clones in the sample, approximately 68% were seen once. The source material was memory CD4+ T cells sorted from blood. The subset was: CD45RA-negative fraction. Source of these receptors: a man aged 18 to 30 in good health.

The rearrangement joins TRBV6-5 to TRBJ2-7; perhaps TRBD2 as D (5 bases). Looked up from germline, CDR1 is MNHEY and CDR2 is SVGAGI. This CDR3 comprises 14 residues. V was cut by 6 bases and J by 1 base, with 13 bases left in between. CDR3 coding DNA: TGTGCCAGCAGGCGGGCGGCGGAGTCCTACGAGCAGTACTTC. Its translation is CASRRAAESYEQYF.

This CDR3 is CASKGVQLAKNIQYF. The CDR3 DNA is TGTGCCAGTAAAGGGGTACAACTAGCCAAAAACATTCAGTACTTC. This chain uses TRBV19 with TRBJ2-4; tentatively, D is TRBD1 (5 bases). Germline-derived CDR1 and CDR2 are LNHDA and SQIVND (reference sequence). Trimming pared 7 bases from V and 0 bases from J, leaving 13 bases between. The CDR3 length is 15 residues.

The chain uses TRBV10-1 and TRBJ2-7; 7 positions match TRBD2. Trimming removed 5 bases from V and 2 bases from J; junction bases left unmatched: 6. This CDR3 has 14 residues. CDR1 and CDR2 from the germline V gene are WNHNN and SYGVQD (reference sequence). The CDR3 DNA reads TGCGCCAGCAGTTCCGGGACTACCCCCTACGAGCAGTACTTC. Translating gives CASSSGTTPYEQYF.

The V gene is TRBV7-2, the J gene TRBJ1-5; D possibly corresponds to TRBD1 (6 bases). The CDR3 extends over 17 amino acids. The ends were cut back, 5 bases at V and 2 bases at J, with 19 bases in the middle. Germline V gives CDR1 SGHTA, CDR2 FQGNSA. The chain's CDR3 is CASSPTGFYGGNQPQHF. The CDR3 region has the DNA TGTGCCAGCAGCCCCACAGGGTTTTATGGCGGCAATCAGCCCCAGCATTTT. Full variable domain (rest looked up from reference TRBV7-2 and TRBJ1-5): GAGVSQSPSNKVTEKGKDVELRCDPISGHTALYWYRQSLGQGLEFLIYFQGNSAPDKSGLPSDRFSAERTGGSVSTLTIQRTQQEDSAVYLCASSPTGFYGGNQPQHFGDGTRLSIL.

V gene TRBV29-1 combines with J gene TRBJ2-5; D is ambiguous. From germline, CDR1 is SQVTM and CDR2 ANQGSEA. This CDR3 has 12 amino acids. Trimming pared 4 bases from V and 5 bases from J, leaving 11 bases between. As DNA, the CDR3 is TGCAGCGTTGTATTGAATACGGAGACCCAGTACTTC. It specifies CSVVLNTETQYF. The full variable domain, in which reference TRBV29-1 and TRBJ2-5 provide the parts outside the CDR3, is SAVISQKPSRDICQRGTSLTIQCQVDSQVTMMFWYRQQPGQSLTLIATANQGSEATYESGFVIDKFPISRPNLTFSTLTVSNMSPEDSSIYLCSVVLNTETQYFGPGTRLLVL.

V is TRBV18 and J is TRBJ1-2, with 7 bases aligning to TRBD1. This CDR3 contains 13 residues. The trim removed 5 bases at V and 4 bases at J, leaving 4 bases unmatched. Germline CDR1 and CDR2: KGHSH and LQKENI. The CDR3 loop reads CASSEGTAYGYTF. The CDR3 DNA follows: TGTGCCAGCTCAGAAGGGACAGCCTATGGCTACACCTTC.

The chain links TRBV7-9 to TRBJ2-3, with a possible D match to TRBD1 (6 bases). CDR3 length: 13 residues. The V end was cut by 3 bases, the J end by 2 bases, with 6 bases between. CDR1 is SEHNR, CDR2 FQNEAQ, per germline (reference sequence). The CDR3 region is CASSLGATDTQYF. The DNA of the CDR3 is TGTGCCAGCAGCTTGGGGGCCACAGATACGCAGTATTTT.

CDR3 residues: CASSWSGTEQYF. CDR3 DNA sequence: TGCGCCAGCAGCTGGAGCGGGACCGAGCAGTACTTC. The rearrangement links TRBV5-1 to TRBJ2-7; TRBD2 aligns across 7 bases. This CDR3 region has 12 residues. Losses at the gene ends were 3 bases for V and 6 bases for J; bases not matched to a gene: 3. Germline V CDR1 and CDR2: SGHRS, YFSETQ.

This clone was recorded a few times. This chain joins TRBV14 and TRBJ1-4; weak D call: TRBD1 (6 bases). This CDR3 is built from 13 residues. The ends were cut back, 3 bases at V and 7 bases at J, with 9 bases in the middle. The germline V gene encodes CDR1 SGHDN and CDR2 FVKESK. Here the CDR3 reads CASSQVRGEKLFF. CDR3 sequence (DNA): TGTGCCAGCAGCCAGGTCAGGGGTGAAAAACTGTTTTTT.

This chain uses TRBV7-2 with TRBJ1-6, with a possible D match to TRBD1 (6 bases). Trimming shortened V by 2 bases and J by 12 bases, and 17 bases separated the two germline ends. Germline CDR1 is SGHTA and CDR2 is FQGNSA. This CDR3 has 15 residues. CDR3: CASSLRRYRVEPLHF. In nucleotides, the CDR3 is TGTGCCAGCAGCTTAAGGAGGTACAGGGTTGAACCCCTCCACTTT. The full variable domain, completed using reference TRBV7-2 and TRBJ1-6, is GAGVSQSPSNKVTEKGKDVELRCDPISGHTALYWYRQSLGQGLEFLIYFQGNSAPDKSGLPSDRFSAERTGGSVSTLTIQRTQQEDSAVYLCASSLRRYRVEPLHFGNGTRLTVT.

The chain is built from TRBV7-2 and TRBJ1-3, with D possibly being TRBD1 (6 bases). Germline CDR1 SGHTA, CDR2 FQGNSA. V lost 2 bases and J lost 2, with 16 bases in between. This CDR3 is 17 amino acids long. Here the CDR3 DNA reads TGTGCCAGCAGCTTACGGCGGGGGCAGCAGGCTGGAAACACCATATATTTT. This codes for CASSLRRGQQAGNTIYF.

This clone was seen only once. The chain uses TRBV7-3 and TRBJ1-1; TRBD1 matches 8 bases. CDR3 length: 15 amino acids. The trim removed 1 base at V and 1 base at J, leaving 2 bases unmatched. CDR1 is SGHTA and CDR2 is FQGTGA in the germline V gene. The CDR3 is CASSLKGQGNTEAFF. CDR3 DNA sequence: TGTGCCAGCAGCTTAAAAGGACAGGGGAACACTGAAGCTTTCTTT. Looking up the rest from reference TRBV7-3 and TRBJ1-1 gives the full variable domain: GAGVSQTPSNKVTEKGKYVELRCDPISGHTALYWYRQSLGQGPEFLIYFQGTGAADDSGLPNDRFFAVRPEGSVSTLKIQRTERGDSAVYLCASSLKGQGNTEAFFGQGTRLTVV.

This chain connects TRBV6-1 to TRBJ1-1, with 9 bases that match TRBD1. V gave up 2 bases and J gave up 1 base; unmatched junction bases: 2. CDR1 and CDR2 (germline): MNHNS, SASEGT. The CDR3 extends over 15 amino acids. Here the CDR3 DNA reads TGTGCCAGCAGTGAATGGGGACAGGGGAACACTGAAGCTTTCTTT. It encodes CASSEWGQGNTEAFF.

CDR3 loop: CASSEQGISYEQYF. As DNA, the CDR3 is TGTGCCAGCAGTGAACAGGGCATAAGCTACGAGCAGTACTTC. This rearrangement joins TRBV6-1 to TRBJ2-7, with D maybe TRBD1 (5 bases). This CDR3 spans 14 amino acids. The V and J ends lost 2 bases and 3 bases respectively, with 11 bases between them. CDR1 is MNHNS and CDR2 is SASEGT in the germline V gene.

The chain uses TRBV6-5 and TRBJ1-2; 9 bases are a match to TRBD1. Germline lookup yields CDR1 MNHEY and CDR2 SVGAGI. V was clipped by 4 bases and J by 4 bases; unmatched bases: 10. The CDR3 is 16 residues long. CDR3 in amino acids: CASSSPGQGRGYGYTF. Here the CDR3 DNA reads TGTGCCAGCAGTTCCCCGGGACAGGGTAGGGGCTATGGCTACACCTTC.

The chain employs TRBV4-1 and TRBJ1-1, with D hard to call. CDR1 MGHRA and CDR2 YSYEKL come from the germline V gene. Trimming removed 6 bases at V and 4 bases at J, with 15 bases between. CDR3 length: 14 residues. This CDR3 is CASRARGLGTEAFF. CDR3 sequence (DNA): TGCGCCAGCAGAGCTCGGGGTCTGGGCACTGAAGCTTTCTTT.

This chain connects TRBV28 to TRBJ1-1; D possibly corresponds to TRBD1 (5 bases). The CDR3 extends over 16 amino acids. Germline V CDR1 and CDR2: MDHEN, SYDVKM. Trimming took off 5 bases at V and 1 base at J, with 17 bases between the two ends. The CDR3 region has the DNA TGTGCCAGCAGTGGGCAACGAGGGGCAGGGAACACTGAAGCTTTCTTT. This translates into CASSGQRGAGNTEAFF.

The chain combines TRBV28 with TRBJ2-3; 9 bases fit TRBD2. Unmatched junction bases numbered 11, after V lost 6 bases and J lost 4 bases. CDR1 MDHEN and CDR2 SYDVKM come from the germline V gene. CDR3 length: 16 amino acids. In DNA form, the CDR3 reads TGTGCCAGCAGACCCGTAGCGGGGGACGGTCCAGATACGCAGTATTTT. Translated, it gives CASRPVAGDGPDTQYF. The whole variable domain, filled in from reference TRBV28 and TRBJ2-3, reads DVKVTQSSRYLVKRTGEKVFLECVQDMDHENMFWYRQDPGLGLRLIYFSYDVKMKEKGDIPEGYSVSREKKERFSLILESASTNQTSMYLCASRPVAGDGPDTQYFGPGTRLTVL.

This sequence joins TRBV2 and TRBJ1-1; D might be TRBD1 (6 bases). The CDR3 consists of 15 residues. Germline assignment: CDR1 SNHLY and CDR2 FYNNEI. V was trimmed by 6 bases and J by 1 base, leaving 15 bases between them. CDR3 in DNA: TGTGCCAGCAGATTTGGGGGCCACTCGAACACTGAAGCTTTCTTT. This translates into CASRFGGHSNTEAFF.

The rearrangement uses TRBV5-1 and TRBJ1-1, with 7 bases lining up with TRBD1. This CDR3 has 15 residues. Germline V gene sequence: CDR1 SGHRS, CDR2 YFSETQ. J was trimmed by 1 base and V by 4 bases; bases with no gene match: 7. The CDR3 DNA is TGCGCCAGCAGCAGAGTCCAGGGGGGGAACACTGAAGCTTTCTTT. Translated, it gives CASSRVQGGNTEAFF.

This sequence joins TRBV28 and TRBJ2-7; D gene unclear. The ends were cut back, 3 bases at V and 0 bases at J, with 9 bases in the middle. The V gene's germline CDR1 is MDHEN and CDR2 SYDVKM. The CDR3 has 14 residues. DNA of the CDR3: TGTGCCAGCAGTTTCCAGACTGGCTCCTACGAGCAGTACTTC. Protein product: CASSFQTGSYEQYF.

The chain joins TRBV6-5 to TRBJ1-6, with 7 bases matching TRBD1. Germline V lookup: CDR1 MNHEY, CDR2 SVGAGI. This CDR3 is 14 amino acids long. J was trimmed by 7 bases and V by 1 base; bases with no gene match: 1. The CDR3: CASSYYRGNSPLHF. For the CDR3, the DNA is TGTGCCAGCAGTTACTACAGGGGAAATTCACCCCTCCACTTT.

The J gene is TRBJ2-3, the V gene TRBV29-1, with 10 bases aligning to TRBD1. The CDR3 runs 17 residues. V was clipped by 6 bases and J by 0 bases; unmatched bases: 12. Germline CDR1 is SQVTM and CDR2 is ANQGSEA. In nucleotides, the CDR3 is TGCAGCGTCGGAAGGGACAGGGGTTGGAGTAGCACAGATACGCAGTATTTT. Translation: CSVGRDRGWSSTDTQYF.

This chain joins TRBV7-3 and TRBJ2-3; TRBD1 or TRBD2 may be the D gene (5 bases each). From germline, CDR1 is SGHTA and CDR2 FQGTGA. The CDR3 length is 15 residues. Trimming took 2 bases from V and 4 from J, leaving 13 bases between them. CDR3 region: CASSLGVGDADTQYF. The CDR3 DNA reads TGTGCCAGCAGCTTAGGCGTCGGGGACGCAGATACGCAGTATTTT.